Listed here are 2 T cell receptor beta chains from one sample, sequenced in a study of blood T cells in healthy people across ages. A second about 6 to 12 cycle PCR used barcoded and J-beta primers. TCRdb recomputed calls from the 5' RACE reads with MiXCR, one row per CDR3 protein. The data contain some 930,000 distinct CDR3 sequences, around 29% of them seen just once; the ten biggest clones take up roughly 10%. This sample was also put to use in a study of T cells of mothers and their children.

Source material: blood. Receptor source: a woman aged 40 to 50 in good health.

This clonotype was found a few times. V gene TRBV20-1 combines with J gene TRBJ1-5; TRBD1 matches at 7 bases. This CDR3 contains 16 residues. J gave up 5 bases and V 3 bases, and 13 bases lay outside the gene matches. CDR1 is DFQATT, CDR2 SNEGSKA, per germline (reference sequence). This chain's CDR3 is CSASSPGQKWDQPQHF. As DNA, the CDR3 is TGCAGTGCTAGTAGTCCGGGACAGAAGTGGGATCAGCCCCAGCATTTT.

This chain joins TRBV6-1 and TRBJ2-5; D not certain. The CDR3 totals 14 residues. With 2 bases removed from V and 4 bases from J, the gap between germline ends came to 11 bases. The germline V gene encodes CDR1 MNHNS and CDR2 SASEGT. The CDR3 region is CASSETVVGETQYF. In DNA, the CDR3 is TGTGCCAGCAGTGAAACCGTGGTTGGAGAGACCCAGTACTTC.